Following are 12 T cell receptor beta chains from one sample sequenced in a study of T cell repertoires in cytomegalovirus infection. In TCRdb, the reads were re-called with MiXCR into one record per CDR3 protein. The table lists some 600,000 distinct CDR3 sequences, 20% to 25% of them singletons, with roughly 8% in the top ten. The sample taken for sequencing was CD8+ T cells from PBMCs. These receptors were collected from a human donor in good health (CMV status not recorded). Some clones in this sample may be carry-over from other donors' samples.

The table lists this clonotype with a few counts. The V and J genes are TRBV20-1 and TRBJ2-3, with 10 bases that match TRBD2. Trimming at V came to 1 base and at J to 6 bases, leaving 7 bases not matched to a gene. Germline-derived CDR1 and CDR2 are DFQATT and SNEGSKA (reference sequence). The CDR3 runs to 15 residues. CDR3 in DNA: TGCAGTGCTAGAGGCGAGCGGGGGGGCCGCGATACGCAGTATTTT. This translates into CSARGERGGRDTQYF.

CDR3 loop: CSVSETGNTIYF. CDR3 in DNA: TGCAGCGTGTCCGAAACTGGAAACACCATATATTTT. The rearrangement joins TRBV29-1 to TRBJ1-3; D is unclear. V lost 6 bases, J lost 2 bases, and 8 bases lay in between. Germline values: CDR1 SQVTM, CDR2 ANQGSEA. There are 12 residues in the CDR3.

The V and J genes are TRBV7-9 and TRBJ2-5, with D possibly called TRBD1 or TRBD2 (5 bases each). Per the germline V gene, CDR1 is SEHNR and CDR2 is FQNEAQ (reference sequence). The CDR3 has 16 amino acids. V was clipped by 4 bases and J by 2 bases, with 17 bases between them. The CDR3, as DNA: TGTGCCAGCAGCTCCTTGGAAGGGACGGTACAAGAGACCCAGTACTTC. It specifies CASSSLEGTVQETQYF.

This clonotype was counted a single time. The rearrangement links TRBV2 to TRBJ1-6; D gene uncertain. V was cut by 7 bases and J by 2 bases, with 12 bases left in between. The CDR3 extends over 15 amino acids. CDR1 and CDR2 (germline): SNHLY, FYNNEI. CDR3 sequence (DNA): TGTGCCAGCACCCCGGGCCGGGCCTATAATTCACCCCTCCACTTT. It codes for CASTPGRAYNSPLHF.

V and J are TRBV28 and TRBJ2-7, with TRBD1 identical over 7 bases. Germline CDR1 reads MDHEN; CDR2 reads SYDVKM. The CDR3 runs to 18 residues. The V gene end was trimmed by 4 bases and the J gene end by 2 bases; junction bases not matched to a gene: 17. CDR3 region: CASSSLLVAGGMPYEQYV. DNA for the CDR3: TGTGCCAGCAGTTCCCTTCTTGTGGCAGGGGGAATGCCCTACGAGCAGTACGTC.

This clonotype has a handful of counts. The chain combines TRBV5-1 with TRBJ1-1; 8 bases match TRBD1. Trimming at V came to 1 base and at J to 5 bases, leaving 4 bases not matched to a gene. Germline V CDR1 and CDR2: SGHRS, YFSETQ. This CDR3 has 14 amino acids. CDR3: CASSLLGQGTEAFF. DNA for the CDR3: TGCGCCAGCAGCTTGCTCGGACAGGGAACTGAAGCTTTCTTT.

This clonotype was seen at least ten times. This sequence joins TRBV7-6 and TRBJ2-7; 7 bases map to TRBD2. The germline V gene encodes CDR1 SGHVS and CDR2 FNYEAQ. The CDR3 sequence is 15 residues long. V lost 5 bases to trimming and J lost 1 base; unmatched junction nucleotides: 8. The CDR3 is CASSLKTSFSYEQYF. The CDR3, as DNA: TGTGCCAGCAGCCTCAAGACTAGCTTTTCCTACGAGCAGTACTTC.

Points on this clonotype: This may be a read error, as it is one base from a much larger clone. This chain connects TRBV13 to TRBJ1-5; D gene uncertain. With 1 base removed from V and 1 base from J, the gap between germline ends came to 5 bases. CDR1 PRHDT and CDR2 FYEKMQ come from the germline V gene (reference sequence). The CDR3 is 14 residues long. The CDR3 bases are TGTGCCAGCAGCTTAGCGGAGAGCAATCAGCCCCAGCATTTT. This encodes CASSLAESNQPQHF.

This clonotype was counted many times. CDR3 protein: CASSLEGWGNEQFF. The CDR3 nucleotides read TGTGCCAGCAGCTTAGAGGGCTGGGGCAATGAGCAGTTCTTC. The chain links TRBV7-6 to TRBJ2-1; no clear D. Germline assignment: CDR1 SGHVS and CDR2 FNYEAQ. This CDR3 region has 14 residues. V lost 1 base and J lost 6, with 10 bases in between.

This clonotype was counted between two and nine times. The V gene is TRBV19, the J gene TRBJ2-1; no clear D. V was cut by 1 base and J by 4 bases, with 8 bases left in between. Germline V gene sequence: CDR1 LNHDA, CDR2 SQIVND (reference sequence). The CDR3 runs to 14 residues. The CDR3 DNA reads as TGTGCCAGTAGTATAGCACTACCGTACAATGAGCAGTTCTTC. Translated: CASSIALPYNEQFF.

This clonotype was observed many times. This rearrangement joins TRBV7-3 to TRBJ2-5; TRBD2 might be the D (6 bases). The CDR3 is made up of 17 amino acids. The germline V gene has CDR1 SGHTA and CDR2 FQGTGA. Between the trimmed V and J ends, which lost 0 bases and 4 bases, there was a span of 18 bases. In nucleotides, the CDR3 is TGTGCCAGCAGCTTAACGGGGGGAGAAGTGCCAAGAGAGACCCAGTACTTC. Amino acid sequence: CASSLTGGEVPRETQYF.

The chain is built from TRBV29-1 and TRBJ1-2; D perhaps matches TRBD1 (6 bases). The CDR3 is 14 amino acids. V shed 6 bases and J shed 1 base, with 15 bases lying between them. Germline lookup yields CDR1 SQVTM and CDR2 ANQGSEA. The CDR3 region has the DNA TGCAGCGTCCCGGGGGGCGAATTTAACTATGGCTACACCTTC. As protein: CSVPGGEFNYGYTF.